The clone carrying this T cell receptor beta chain was recorded at least ten times. Germline trimming cut 5 bases from V and 7 bases from J; bases unmatched to any gene: 8. CDR3 length equals 16 residues. TCRdb reprocessed the RT-PCR reads with MiXCR, giving one entry per CDR3 protein. The table has about 680,000 distinct CDR3 sequences, approximately 15% seen once. This clonotype originated in a female donor in good health, serving as a healthy control. The chain has TRBV12-3 or TRBV12-4 and TRBJ1-6; 10 bases are a match to TRBD1. Sample: memory CD4+ T cells from blood. The CDR3 sequence is CASSGGQGVLNSPLHF. The DNA of the CDR3 is TGTGCCAGCAGTGGCGGACAGGGGGTTCTCAATTCACCCCTCCACTTT.